What follows are 13 T cell receptor beta chains derived from one specimen sequenced in a study of blood T cell repertoires in COVID-19. This table comes from immunoSEQ multiplex PCR, and its TCRdb copy is limited to in-frame clones, with some not included. The sample includes over 200,000 clones, 80% to 85% seen only once; the top ten take more than 25%. What was sequenced was peripheral blood. These receptors were collected from a man in his forties with acute or convalescent COVID-19.

The sample holds one count of this clone. This chain joins TRBV7-9 and TRBJ2-2; a weak D match, TRBD1 (5 bases). The germline CDR1 and CDR2 sequences are SEHNR and FQNEAQ (reference sequence). This CDR3 spans 14 amino acids. The ends were cut back, 5 bases at V and 4 bases at J, with 11 bases in the middle. This CDR3 is CASSPGSFTGELFF. The CDR3, as DNA: TGTGCCAGCAGCCCAGGGTCCTTCACCGGGGAGCTGTTTTTT.

This clone was observed a single time. The genes are TRBV24-1 and TRBJ2-3, with D possibly matching TRBD2 (6 bases). Trimming pared 9 bases from V and 1 base from J, leaving 10 bases between. Germline V gives CDR1 KGHDR, CDR2 SFDVKD. This CDR3 region has 13 residues. Written as DNA, the CDR3 is TGTGCCACCTCGCGGGAAGGCACAGATACGCAGTATTTT. Amino acids: CATSREGTDTQYF.

The chain couples TRBV18 to TRBJ2-5; 15 nucleotides line up with TRBD2. Germline V gene data show CDR1 as KGHSH and CDR2 as LQKENI. V trimming: 0 bases; J trimming: 4 bases; junction bases outside the gene matches: 3. CDR3 length equals 17 residues. The CDR3: CASSPPGLAGGGETQYF. The CDR3 region has the DNA TGTGCCAGCTCACCACCGGGACTAGCGGGAGGAGGAGAGACCCAGTACTTC.

V usage is TRBV7-9 and J usage is TRBJ1-6; D not resolved. Per the germline V gene, CDR1 is SEHNR and CDR2 is FQNEAQ (reference sequence). The V and J ends lost 5 bases and 12 bases respectively, with 8 bases between them. CDR3 length: 11 residues. The CDR3 nucleotides are TGTGCCAGCAGCGCAGAGGGACCCCTCCACTTT. Translated: CASSAEGPLHF.

The rearrangement uses TRBV18 and TRBJ2-5; 12 bases line up with TRBD2. The CDR3 covers 17 residues. J was trimmed by 1 base and V by 3 bases; bases with no gene match: 6. The V gene's germline CDR1 is KGHSH and CDR2 LQKENI. The CDR3 protein is CASSPRTSGTLQETQYF. CDR3 in DNA: TGTGCCAGCTCACCTCGGACTAGCGGGACTCTCCAAGAGACCCAGTACTTC.

The gene calls are TRBV18 and TRBJ1-2, with 9 bases lining up with TRBD1. Germline CDR1 KGHSH, CDR2 LQKENI. The CDR3 runs to 17 residues. Unmatched junction bases numbered 10, after V lost 1 base and J lost 4 bases. The CDR3 here is CASSPRGTGFGGYGYTF. In DNA, the CDR3 is TGTGCCAGCTCACCACGGGGGACAGGGTTCGGAGGCTATGGCTACACCTTC.

The chain has TRBV7-3 and TRBJ2-3; TRBD2 matches 7 bases. Losses at the gene ends were 5 bases for V and 1 base for J; bases not matched to a gene: 6. This CDR3 is built from 15 residues. The germline V gene encodes CDR1 SGHTA and CDR2 FQGTGA. The CDR3 DNA reads as TGTGCCAGCAGCCCGAACGCGGGGGGCACAGATACGCAGTATTTT. It encodes CASSPNAGGTDTQYF.

This chain uses TRBV19 with TRBJ1-1; D remains ambiguous. CDR1 LNHDA and CDR2 SQIVND come from the germline V gene (reference sequence). V lost 5 bases and J lost 5, with 9 bases in between. The CDR3 loop spans 12 amino acids. CDR3 sequence (DNA): TGTGCCAGTAGTCCCAGAAATACTGAAGCTTTCTTT. This codes for CASSPRNTEAFF.

This sequence joins TRBV2 and TRBJ1-5, with D possibly being TRBD1 (6 bases). Germline V gene sequence: CDR1 SNHLY, CDR2 FYNNEI. V lost 6 bases and J lost 3, with 12 bases in between. This CDR3 is 14 amino acids long. The CDR3 DNA reads TGTGCCAGCAGCGACGACAGGTTCAATCAGCCCCAGCATTTT. Translated: CASSDDRFNQPQHF.

The chain uses TRBV19 and TRBJ1-5, with a weak D call TRBD1 (5 bases). CDR1 and CDR2 from the germline V gene are LNHDA and SQIVND (reference sequence). This CDR3 is built from 13 residues. V was clipped by 7 bases and J by 2 bases, with 9 bases between them. CDR3 loop: CASKGSGNQPQHF. DNA of the CDR3: TGTGCCAGTAAGGGGTCGGGCAATCAGCCCCAGCATTTT.

The rearrangement joins TRBV27 to TRBJ2-5; 7 nucleotides line up with TRBD1. Germline CDR1 reads MNHEY; CDR2 reads SMNVEV (reference sequence). This CDR3 spans 14 amino acids. The V and J ends lost 4 bases and 5 bases, in that order; junction bases with no gene match: 7. The CDR3 sequence is CASSSRTGQETQYF. CDR3 nucleotides: TGTGCCAGCAGTTCCCGGACAGGTCAGGAGACCCAGTACTTC.

The genes are TRBV6-6 and TRBJ2-7; 8 bases are shared with TRBD2. V shed 5 bases and J 0 bases; nucleotides not matched to a gene: 12. Per germline, CDR1 MNHNY and CDR2 SVGAGI (reference sequence). This CDR3 has 17 residues. CDR3 DNA: TGTGCCAGCAGTCACGAACCTCGGGAGGGTCTCTCCTACGAGCAGTACTTC. Its protein product is CASSHEPREGLSYEQYF.

This clone was picked up many times. The chain has TRBV30 and TRBJ2-7, with D perhaps TRBD1 (5 bases). CDR3 length: 11 residues. V lost 3 bases and J lost 6, with 9 bases in between. Germline CDR1 is GTSNPN and CDR2 is SVGIG (reference sequence). The CDR3 DNA sequence: TGTGCCTGGAGCCGACAGACCGAGCAGTACTTC. The encoded protein is CAWSRQTEQYF.